This T cell receptor (beta chain) was sequenced during a study of shared clonotypes between healthy human individuals. Overall study context: Donor composition was two women and a few men, aged 18 to 49.

It was across several immunoSEQ plates that each subset's genomic DNA was evenly split. Assay: immunoSEQ multiplex PCR; the TCRdb copy retains only in-frame clones and omits some. The top ten clones hold around 13% of a sample with about half a million clones, around 79% of them seen once. All of the donors resided in Nashville, Tennessee, and each was a Caucasian adult. V was clipped by 10 bases and J by 5 bases; unmatched bases: 13. CDR1 is SNHLY and CDR2 is FYNNEI in the germline V gene. The CDR3 totals 16 residues. The clonotype comes from a woman in her forties in good health. Some clones in this sample may be carry-over from other donors' samples. The gene calls are TRBV2 and TRBJ2-5; TRBD2 matches 13 bases. Sequencing was performed on PBMCs. The CDR3 spells CAISATSGRGYETQYF. DNA for the CDR3: TGTGCCATCTCAGCTACTAGCGGGAGGGGGTACGAGACCCAGTACTTC.